This T cell receptor (beta chain) is from a study of CD8 T cells in Susac syndrome. Reverse transcription of about 0.45 to 1 ug RNA was performed with random hexamers. One entry per CDR3 protein, called by TCRdb with MiXCR from the immunoSEQ multiplex PCR reads. The sample yields 70,000 or so distinct CDR3 sequences, just under 95% seen once. V lost 4 bases and J lost 5, with 9 bases in between. Germline assignment: CDR1 SEHNR and CDR2 FQNEAQ (reference sequence). The CDR3 has 13 amino acids. Sequencing was performed on CD8+ T cells from PBMCs. This TCR was sampled from a human donor in good health. J is TRBJ2-1 and V is TRBV7-9; D might be TRBD2 (6 bases). As DNA, the CDR3 is TGTGCCAGCAGCTCGGGGACTCACAATGAGCAGTTCTTC. Translating it yields CASSSGTHNEQFF.